Below, 29 T cell receptor beta chains from the same sample are listed, as sequenced in a study of blood T cells in healthy people across ages. For the second PCR, which ran for 7 to 11 cycles, a sample-barcoded 5' primer and a J-beta primer mix were used. A single record per CDR3 protein comes from TCRdb applying MiXCR to the 5' RACE reads. The sample holds 590,000 or so distinct CDR3 sequences, about 30% seen once. What was sequenced was blood. The origin of the receptors is a woman of 80 years or more in good health.

This clonotype was counted many times. V and J are TRBV20-1 and TRBJ1-2; 8 bases align to TRBD1. Looked up from germline, CDR1 is DFQATT and CDR2 is SNEGSKA (reference sequence). CDR3 size: 13 residues. Trimming cost V 6 bases and J 5 bases; bases outside gene matches: 8. CDR3 coding DNA: TGCAGTGCCCAGGGGGCGGGATATTATGGCTACACCTTC. Translated, it gives CSAQGAGYYGYTF.

Comment on this clonotype: A single base separates this from a much larger clone, so it may be a read error. The chain joins TRBV18 to TRBJ2-3; no clear D. Germline lookup yields CDR1 KGHSH and CDR2 LQKENI. The CDR3 contains 14 residues. V lost 8 bases and J 1 base, leaving 13 bases between the germline ends. CDR3 sequence: CASKPSTGTDTQYF. CDR3 in DNA: TGTGCCAGCAAACCTTCAACGGGCACAGATACGCAGTATTTT.

In its sample, this clonotype was seen many times. The chain combines TRBV5-1 with TRBJ2-5; 8 nucleotides line up with TRBD1. CDR3 length: 15 amino acids. From germline, CDR1 is SGHRS and CDR2 YFSETQ. J lost 3 bases, V lost 5 bases, and 9 bases had no gene match. The CDR3 protein is CASSPRGQWEETQYF. The CDR3 region has the DNA TGCGCCAGCAGTCCCAGGGGGCAATGGGAAGAGACCCAGTACTTC. The full variable domain, rest sourced from reference TRBV5-1 and TRBJ2-5, is KAGVTQTPRYLIKTRGQQVTLSCSPISGHRSVSWYQQTPGQGLQFLFEYFSETQRNKGNFPGRFSGRQFSNSRSEMNVSTLELGDSALYLCASSPRGQWEETQYFGPGTRLLVL.

This clonotype was counted at least ten times. This sequence joins TRBV29-1 and TRBJ2-7; D is uncertain. CDR1 and CDR2 from the germline V gene are SQVTM and ANQGSEA. V gave up 6 bases and J gave up 5 bases, with 11 bases separating them. This CDR3 has 11 amino acids. In DNA, the CDR3 is TGCAGCGTGGGTCAGCTTCACGAGCAGTACTTC. It is translated as CSVGQLHEQYF.

This clonotype showed up just a few times. This chain uses TRBV6-5 with TRBJ2-1; the D gene is possibly TRBD2 (7 bases). The germline gives CDR1 MNHEY, CDR2 SVGAGI. This CDR3 has 15 residues. The germline V and J ends were trimmed by 3 bases and 3 bases, with 12 bases remaining between them. The CDR3 reads CASSYRGAVYNEQFF. The CDR3 bases are TGTGCCAGCAGTTATCGGGGGGCCGTCTACAATGAGCAGTTCTTC.

This clonotype was found a few times. V usage is TRBV12-5 and J usage is TRBJ1-5; D gene uncertain. V lost 9 bases, J lost 0 bases, and 12 bases lay in between. The length of the CDR3 is 14 residues. Germline assignment: CDR1 LGHNT and CDR2 FRNRAP. The CDR3 region has the DNA TGTGCTAGCTCAGAACCCGATAGCAATCAGCCCCAGCATTTT. Translating gives CASSEPDSNQPQHF.

This clonotype showed up many times. The chain couples TRBV15 to TRBJ2-1; possibly TRBD2 for D (6 bases). Germline CDR1 reads LNHNV; CDR2 reads YYDKDF (reference sequence). The CDR3 spans 15 residues. V was shortened by 3 bases and J by 7 bases, with 16 bases between the two germline ends. CDR3 in amino acids: CATSSSRDWENEQFF. CDR3 DNA sequence: TGTGCCACCAGCAGCTCCCGGGACTGGGAAAATGAGCAGTTCTTC. Full variable domain (remainder filled in from reference TRBV15 and TRBJ2-1): DAMVIQNPRYQVTQFGKPVTLSCSQTLNHNVMYWYQQKSSQAPKLLFHYYDKDFNNEADTPDNFQSRRPNTSFCFLDIRSPGLGDTAMYLCATSSSRDWENEQFFGPGTRLTVL.

This clonotype was seen repeatedly, ten times or more. This may arise from a read error, as a much more abundant clone is one base away. The chain uses TRBV20-1 and TRBJ2-7; 11 nucleotides line up with TRBD2. The germline V gene has CDR1 DFQATT and CDR2 SNEGSKA (reference sequence). The CDR3 runs 14 residues. V shed 1 base and J 7 bases; nucleotides not matched to a gene: 6. The CDR3: CSARALAGDNEQYF. CDR3 bases: TGCAGTGCTAGAGCACTAGCGGGGGACAATGAGCAGTACTTC.

The J gene is TRBJ2-1, the V gene TRBV11-3; D tentatively reads TRBD1 or TRBD2 (5 bases each). CDR1 SGHNT and CDR2 YENEEA come from the germline V gene. V gave up 1 base and J gave up 9 bases, with 13 bases separating them. This CDR3 spans 14 amino acids. As DNA, the CDR3 is TGTGCCAGCAGCTTAGCTCCGGCAGGGACTGAGCAGTTCTTC. This translates into CASSLAPAGTEQFF. The full variable domain, completed using reference TRBV11-3 and TRBJ2-1, is EAGVVQSPRYKIIEKKQPVAFWCNPISGHNTLYWYLQNLGQGPELLIRYENEEAVDDSQLPKDRFSAERLKGVDSTLKIQPAELGDSAVYLCASSLAPAGTEQFFGPGTRLTVL.

Only a few counts were recorded for this clonotype. A single base separates this from a much larger clone, so it may be a read error. The V gene is TRBV12-3 or TRBV12-4, the J gene TRBJ1-4; D unclear. V was cut by 6 bases and J by 6 bases, with 8 bases left in between. The CDR3 has 12 residues. The CDR3, as DNA: TGTGCCAGCAGCCCCGTGGATGAAAAACTGTTTTTT. It encodes CASSPVDEKLFF.

In its sample, this clonotype was seen many times. V and J are TRBV18 and TRBJ2-3; D may match TRBD1 or TRBD2 (5 bases each). Germline CDR1 is KGHSH and CDR2 is LQKENI. CDR3 length equals 16 residues. Trimming removed 3 bases from V and 3 bases from J, with 16 bases in between. The CDR3 DNA follows: TGTGCCAGCTCACCCCGAGGGGAGCGCACTACAGATACGCAGTATTTT. Translated, it gives CASSPRGERTTDTQYF.

This sequence joins TRBV28 and TRBJ2-2, with TRBD1 as a possible D gene (5 bases). Trimming removed 2 bases at V and 4 bases at J, with 11 bases between. Germline V gives CDR1 MDHEN, CDR2 SYDVKM. This CDR3 is 15 amino acids long. The CDR3 spells CASSLKGMATGELFF. DNA of the CDR3: TGTGCCAGCAGTTTAAAGGGGATGGCCACCGGGGAGCTGTTTTTT.

This clonotype was seen ten or more times. This chain joins TRBV7-2 and TRBJ2-7; D assignment may be TRBD1 or TRBD2 (6 bases each). The CDR3 has 16 residues. Trimming took 5 bases from V and 0 from J, leaving 17 bases between them. Germline lookup yields CDR1 SGHTA and CDR2 FQGNSA. The DNA for the CDR3 is TGTGCCAGCAGCCGCGCCGGGGGCAGGGTCTCCTACGAGCAGTACTTC. Its protein is CASSRAGGRVSYEQYF.

Details on this clonotype: This clone may be a read error of a much larger clone one base away. The chain joins TRBV20-1 to TRBJ2-4; D may correspond to TRBD1 or TRBD2 (6 bases each). This CDR3 contains 15 residues. Per the germline V gene, CDR1 is DFQATT and CDR2 is SNEGSKA (reference sequence). V was cut by 3 bases and J by 13 bases, with 25 bases left in between. Here the CDR3 DNA reads TGCAGTGCTAGTCCATCCCGGGGGCGCAACAATGAGCAGTACTTC. Translated, it gives CSASPSRGRNNEQYF.

V is TRBV7-2 and J is TRBJ1-1; D is ambiguous. Trimming stripped 5 bases from V and 1 base from J, with 11 bases between. Germline lookup yields CDR1 SGHTA and CDR2 FQGNSA. This CDR3 spans 14 amino acids. CDR3 sequence reads: CASSPYTRNTEAFF. DNA for the CDR3: TGTGCCAGCAGCCCCTATACACGGAACACTGAAGCTTTCTTT.

This clonotype was seen more than once but under ten times. The V and J genes are TRBV6-5 and TRBJ2-1; 9 nucleotides agree with TRBD2. The V segment lost 2 bases and the J segment 15 bases; nucleotides outside the gene matches: 8. This CDR3 is built from 13 residues. CDR1 is MNHEY, CDR2 SVGAGI, per germline. The CDR3 protein is CASSYPGGGLAFF. The CDR3 DNA follows: TGTGCCAGCAGTTACCCGGGGGGGGGACTAGCGTTCTTC.

This clonotype came up many times. The chain links TRBV29-1 to TRBJ1-1; 11 nucleotides match TRBD1. The V gene's germline CDR1 is SQVTM and CDR2 ANQGSEA. Trimming at V came to 2 bases and at J to 6 bases, leaving 5 bases not matched to a gene. This CDR3 comprises 14 residues. This CDR3 reads CSVERGTGGPEAFF. The CDR3 DNA reads as TGCAGCGTTGAAAGAGGGACAGGGGGTCCTGAAGCTTTCTTT.

The chain joins TRBV29-1 to TRBJ2-7; 7 bases match TRBD1. Germline CDR1 reads SQVTM; CDR2 reads ANQGSEA. There are 14 residues in the CDR3. V lost 0 bases and J lost 5; bases outside the gene matches: 7. CDR3 in amino acids: CSVEDPGQANEQYF. CDR3 in DNA: TGCAGCGTTGAAGATCCTGGACAGGCCAACGAGCAGTACTTC.

This clonotype was counted a few times. This chain joins TRBV7-2 and TRBJ1-4, with a weak D call TRBD1 (5 bases). Between the trimmed V and J ends, which lost 5 bases and 8 bases, there was a span of 18 bases. Per the germline V gene, CDR1 is SGHTA and CDR2 is FQGNSA. The CDR3 extends over 15 amino acids. The CDR3 nucleotides read TGTGCCAGCAGCAGTAGGTGGGGGTATGGGGAAAAACTGTTTTTT. Its protein product is CASSSRWGYGEKLFF.

The V gene is TRBV6-2 or TRBV6-3, the J gene TRBJ2-5, with 10 bases matching TRBD1. V dropped 7 bases and J dropped 11; count of bases not matched to a gene: 13. The CDR3 runs to 14 residues. Germline V gene data show CDR1 as MNHEY and CDR2 as SVGEGT. As DNA, the CDR3 is TGTGCCAGCATCTCGGGACAGGGGACCTACGAACAGTACTTC. Translated: CASISGQGTYEQYF.

The V call is TRBV20-1, the J call TRBJ2-6; no clear D. Trimming shortened V by 3 bases and J by 2 bases, and 5 bases separated the two germline ends. Germline V gives CDR1 DFQATT, CDR2 SNEGSKA (reference sequence). The CDR3 totals 13 residues. CDR3 region: CSASYPGANVLTF. DNA of the CDR3: TGCAGTGCTAGTTACCCTGGGGCCAACGTCCTGACTTTC.

Of note for this clonotype: Mismatch with germline at one junction end may stem from a read error. This sequence joins TRBV25-1 and TRBJ1-6; maybe TRBD1 (6 bases). Looked up from germline, CDR1 is MGHDK and CDR2 is SYGVNS. The CDR3 runs to 15 residues. CDR3 in amino acids: CASSEGGGAFSPPHF. The CDR3 DNA follows: TGTGCCAGCAGTGAAGGGGGGGGCGCTTTTTCACCCCCCCACTTT.

This clonotype turned up a few times. A clone one base away is much larger, so this may be a read error. This chain connects TRBV18 to TRBJ2-7, with 8 bases lining up with TRBD2. The CDR3 length is 13 residues. From germline, CDR1 is KGHSH and CDR2 LQKENI. In DNA, the CDR3 is TGTGCCGGCTCGCGGGGGGACACCTACGAGCAGTACTTC. The encoded protein is CAGSRGDTYEQYF.

In the case of this clonotype: This CDR3 fails to terminate in the conserved phenylalanine or tryptophan, so it likely reflects a read error. The rearrangement uses TRBV7-9 and TRBJ2-3; possibly TRBD1 for D (6 bases). Germline V lookup: CDR1 SEHNR, CDR2 FQNEAQ (reference sequence). The CDR3 has 15 residues. Trimming removed 4 bases at V and 3 bases at J, with 14 bases between. As DNA, the CDR3 is TGTGCCAGCAGCTCTACAGGGTGGCAAACAGATACGCAGTATTGT. It yields the protein CASSSTGWQTDTQYC.

This clonotype was seen at least ten times. CDR3 sequence reads: CSFGRGRQGYTF. CDR3 DNA sequence: TGCAGCTTTGGGCGGGGTCGGCAAGGCTACACCTTC. This chain connects TRBV29-1 to TRBJ1-2; no clear D gene. The germline V and J ends were trimmed by 8 bases and 8 bases, with 18 bases remaining between them. The germline V gene has CDR1 SQVTM and CDR2 ANQGSEA. This CDR3 region has 12 residues. The whole variable domain, remainder taken from reference TRBV29-1 and TRBJ1-2, is SAVISQKPSRDICQRGTSLTIQCQVDSQVTMMFWYRQQPGQSLTLIATANQGSEATYESGFVIDKFPISRPNLTFSTLTVSNMSPEDSSIYLCSFGRGRQGYTFGSGTRLTVV.

This clonotype was recorded many times. The rearrangement joins TRBV4-2 to TRBJ2-7; 14 bases align to TRBD2. The CDR3 consists of 17 residues. With 2 bases clipped from V and 6 bases from J, the junction kept 9 bases outside the gene matches. The germline V gene encodes CDR1 LGHNA and CDR2 YNFKEQ. The CDR3 protein is CASSQSTTSGGVVEQYF. Written as DNA, the CDR3 is TGTGCCAGCAGCCAATCCACGACTAGCGGGGGGGTTGTCGAGCAGTACTTC.

The V call is TRBV2, the J call TRBJ2-2, with no clear D. CDR3 length: 15 amino acids. Germline values: CDR1 SNHLY, CDR2 FYNNEI. The germline V and J ends were trimmed by 0 bases and 7 bases, with 12 bases remaining between them. CDR3 nucleotides: TGTGCCAGCAGTGAAGCTTCAGTCGCCTACGGGGAGCTGTTTTTT. This encodes CASSEASVAYGELFF. The full variable domain, in which reference TRBV2 and TRBJ2-2 provide the parts outside the CDR3, is EPEVTQTPSHQVTQMGQEVILRCVPISNHLYFYWYRQILGQKVEFLVSFYNNEISEKSEIFDDQFSVERPDGSNFTLKIRSTKLEDSAMYFCASSEASVAYGELFFGEGSRLTVL.

The chain combines TRBV27 with TRBJ1-1; 7 bases are a match to TRBD1. V trimming: 7 bases; J trimming: 2 bases; junction bases outside the gene matches: 10. CDR1 is MNHEY, CDR2 SMNVEV, per germline (reference sequence). CDR3 length: 15 amino acids. The CDR3 here is CASNAGTALNTEAFF. The DNA of the CDR3 is TGTGCCAGCAACGCCGGGACAGCCCTAAACACTGAAGCTTTCTTT.

The genes are TRBV12-3 or TRBV12-4 and TRBJ1-5, with D possibly matching TRBD1 (5 bases). CDR3 length equals 16 residues. Trimming removed 5 bases at V and 3 bases at J, with 17 bases between. The CDR3 sequence is CASSRQSLGSNQPQHF. CDR3 DNA: TGTGCCAGCAGTCGACAGTCGCTCGGTTCCAATCAGCCCCAGCATTTT.